These 23 T cell receptor beta chains came from one sample sequenced in a study of CD8 T cells in Susac syndrome. A quantity of about 0.5 to 1 ug RNA underwent reverse transcription using random hexamers. MiXCR, applied by TCRdb to the immunoSEQ multiplex PCR reads, yields one record per CDR3 protein. The table lists about 180,000 distinct CDR3 sequences, approximately 93% of them singletons. Sequenced material: CD4+ T cells from PBMCs. These receptor sequences come from a human donor with multiple sclerosis.

V is TRBV9 and J is TRBJ2-2; 7 bases are shared with TRBD1. J was trimmed by 4 bases and V by 3 bases; bases with no gene match: 3. The CDR3 sequence is 14 residues long. Germline CDR1 is SGDLS and CDR2 is YYNGEE. The CDR3: CASSATGVTGELFF. The CDR3 DNA is TGTGCCAGCAGCGCCACAGGGGTCACCGGGGAGCTGTTTTTT.

The chain employs TRBV5-1 and TRBJ1-4, with a tentative D call TRBD1 (6 bases). The CDR3 runs to 15 residues. The germline V gene has CDR1 SGHRS and CDR2 YFSETQ. With 4 bases removed from V and 7 bases from J, the gap between germline ends came to 17 bases. This CDR3 reads CASSPGTGLSEKLFF. DNA for the CDR3: TGCGCCAGCAGCCCTGGTACAGGGCTAAGTGAAAAACTGTTTTTT.

The rearrangement links TRBV27 to TRBJ1-1, with 7 bases that match TRBD1. Germline CDR1 and CDR2: MNHEY and SMNVEV (reference sequence). CDR3 size: 13 residues. Germline trimming cut 6 bases from V and 5 bases from J; bases unmatched to any gene: 6. The CDR3, as DNA: TGTGCCAGCAGGGCAGGGGGTGGTACTGAAGCTTTCTTT. This encodes CASRAGGGTEAFF.

V and J are TRBV20-1 and TRBJ2-5, with TRBD1 matching 7 bases. Germline CDR1 DFQATT, CDR2 SNEGSKA (reference sequence). This CDR3 has 12 residues. V shed 4 bases, J shed 4 bases, and the junction held 3 bases outside the gene matches. The CDR3 sequence: CSAIRTGETQYF. CDR3 in DNA: TGCAGTGCTATACGGACAGGAGAGACCCAGTACTTC.

This sequence joins TRBV7-2 and TRBJ2-1; D is unresolved. Trimming cost V 5 bases and J 10 bases, with 12 bases left between them. CDR1 is SGHTA, CDR2 FQGNSA, per germline. The CDR3 runs 12 residues. The CDR3 DNA sequence: TGTGCCAGCAGCCGGCCGGGTAACGAGCAGTTCTTC. Translating it yields CASSRPGNEQFF.

The chain joins TRBV4-3 to TRBJ2-7; D is perhaps TRBD2 (5 bases). Germline V CDR1 and CDR2: LGHNA, YSLEER. V dropped 0 bases and J dropped 6 bases, with 15 bases sitting between them. The CDR3 contains 15 residues. The CDR3 spells CASSQEVLAGPEQYF. Here the CDR3 DNA reads TGCGCCAGCAGCCAAGAGGTCTTGGCGGGTCCCGAGCAGTACTTC.

The chain combines TRBV28 with TRBJ2-7; D is undetermined. Trimming shortened V by 6 bases and J by 0 bases, and 12 bases separated the two germline ends. CDR3 size: 14 residues. In germline, CDR1 is MDHEN, CDR2 SYDVKM. DNA of the CDR3: TGTGCCAGCAGGGGGATTCTGACCTCCTACGAGCAGTACTTC. It yields the protein CASRGILTSYEQYF.

The chain has TRBV11-2 and TRBJ2-5, with 7 bases aligning to TRBD2. This CDR3 region has 15 residues. The V gene end was trimmed by 0 bases and the J gene end by 4 bases; junction bases not matched to a gene: 5. Germline V CDR1 and CDR2: SGHAT, FQNNGV. CDR3 sequence (DNA): TGTGCCAGCAGCTTAGATCCAGCGGGGTTAGAGACCCAGTACTTC. Amino acid sequence: CASSLDPAGLETQYF.

The genes are TRBV3-1 and TRBJ2-1; 9 bases map to TRBD2. Per germline, CDR1 LGHDT and CDR2 YNNKEL (reference sequence). This CDR3 is built from 17 residues. V lost 1 base, J lost 3 bases, and 7 bases stayed unmatched. The CDR3 DNA sequence: TGTGCCAGCAGCCAAGCGGGAGTAGCGGGGGTCTACAATGAGCAGTTCTTC. As protein: CASSQAGVAGVYNEQFF.

The V and J genes are TRBV18 and TRBJ2-2; TRBD2 might be the D (5 bases). The CDR3 contains 15 residues. From germline, CDR1 is KGHSH and CDR2 LQKENI. With 3 bases removed from V and 1 base from J, the gap between germline ends came to 9 bases. The CDR3 region has the DNA TGTGCCAGCTCACCGCCCGGGATGAACACCGGGGAGCTGTTTTTT. Translating it yields CASSPPGMNTGELFF. Filled out from reference TRBV18 and TRBJ2-2, the complete variable domain reads NAGVMQNPRHLVRRRGQEARLRCSPMKGHSHVYWYRQLPEEGLKFMVYLQKENIIDESGMPKERFSAEFPKEGPSILRIQQVVRGDSAAYFCASSPPGMNTGELFFGEGSRLTVL.

The chain uses TRBV19 and TRBJ1-2, with a possible D match to TRBD1 (6 bases). The V and J ends lost 10 bases and 5 bases respectively, with 23 bases between them. Per the germline V gene, CDR1 is LNHDA and CDR2 is SQIVND (reference sequence). The CDR3 sequence is 15 residues long. CDR3 residues: CATTGYNKLEYGYTF. The CDR3 bases are TGTGCCACCACAGGGTACAATAAATTGGAATATGGCTACACCTTC. Combining the CDR3 with reference TRBV19 and TRBJ1-2 gives the whole variable domain DGGITQSPKYLFRKEGQNVTLSCEQNLNHDAMYWYRQDPGQGLRLIYYSQIVNDFQKGDIAEGYSVSREKKESFPLTVTSAQKNPTAFYLCATTGYNKLEYGYTFGSGTRLTVV.

The chain links TRBV2 to TRBJ1-2; D gene ambiguous. The V end was cut by 4 bases, the J end by 3 bases, with 9 bases between. This CDR3 has 13 residues. Germline CDR1 reads SNHLY; CDR2 reads FYNNEI. CDR3 coding DNA: TGTGCCAGCAGTGGGGCGGCGGACTATGGCTACACCTTC. This gives the protein CASSGAADYGYTF.

The rearrangement joins TRBV7-9 to TRBJ1-4, with D unresolved. This CDR3 has 13 amino acids. Trimming stripped 1 base from V and 17 bases from J, with 17 bases between. CDR1 is SEHNR, CDR2 FQNEAQ, per germline (reference sequence). In nucleotides, the CDR3 is TGTGCCAGCAGCTTAGACTATGGCAGCCGTTTATTTTTT. This encodes CASSLDYGSRLFF.

The chain couples TRBV7-2 to TRBJ1-1, with unresolved D. V dropped 4 bases and J dropped 0 bases, with 12 bases sitting between them. Germline CDR1 reads SGHTA; CDR2 reads FQGNSA. The CDR3 sequence is 15 residues long. The CDR3 sequence is CASSSTATVNTEAFF. For the CDR3, the DNA is TGTGCCAGCAGCTCAACGGCGACGGTGAACACTGAAGCTTTCTTT.

The chain links TRBV28 to TRBJ2-1, with 7 bases lining up with TRBD2. V was pared by 2 bases and J by 4 bases, with 8 bases of the junction left unmatched. Germline lookup yields CDR1 MDHEN and CDR2 SYDVKM. The CDR3 has 16 residues. The CDR3 DNA follows: TGTGCCAGCAGTTTAGGAAGTGCGGGGGTTTACAATGAGCAGTTCTTC. Residues: CASSLGSAGVYNEQFF.

The CDR3, as DNA: TGTGCCAGCAGCGAGCCCAGGCGCGAAGCTTTCTTT. Its translation: CASSEPRREAFF. The rearrangement joins TRBV9 to TRBJ1-1; D unclear. The germline V gene has CDR1 SGDLS and CDR2 YYNGEE. The CDR3 runs 12 residues. Trimming pared 3 bases from V and 8 bases from J, leaving 11 bases between.

The CDR3 here is CASSLVVGEKLFF. Here the CDR3 DNA reads TGTGCCAGCTCCCTCGTGGTTGGTGAAAAACTGTTTTTT. V gene TRBV18 combines with J gene TRBJ1-4; no clear D. V was pared by 6 bases and J by 7 bases, with 12 bases between. Germline-derived CDR1 and CDR2 are KGHSH and LQKENI. This CDR3 has 13 residues.

This clonotype showed up just once. The chain couples TRBV5-1 to TRBJ2-7; 7 bases align to TRBD1. Germline V CDR1 and CDR2: SGHRS, YFSETQ. Losses at the gene ends were 4 bases for V and 6 bases for J; bases not matched to a gene: 13. The CDR3 is 15 amino acids. This chain's CDR3 is CASSQGTARSGEQYF. The CDR3, as DNA: TGCGCCAGCAGCCAGGGGACAGCCCGTTCGGGCGAGCAGTACTTC.

The rearrangement links TRBV3-1 to TRBJ2-1; D uncertain. The V gene lost 1 base and the J gene lost 12 bases, with 10 bases spanning the gap. Germline values: CDR1 LGHDT, CDR2 YNNKEL (reference sequence). CDR3 size: 12 residues. The CDR3 DNA is TGTGCCAGCAGCCAAGGACTTTTCCCGCAGTTCTTC. This encodes CASSQGLFPQFF.

This rearrangement joins TRBV6-5 to TRBJ1-4; D gene unclear. V lost 4 bases, J lost 8 bases, and 23 bases lay in between. This CDR3 contains 17 residues. The germline gives CDR1 MNHEY, CDR2 SVGAGI. CDR3 amino acids: CASSSYNDRDGREKLFF. The CDR3 DNA is TGTGCCAGCAGTTCATATAACGACCGCGACGGGAGGGAAAAACTGTTTTTT.

V usage is TRBV28 and J usage is TRBJ1-5; 9 nucleotides agree with TRBD1. Germline V CDR1 and CDR2: MDHEN, SYDVKM. V was pared by 7 bases and J by 11 bases, with 12 bases of the junction left unmatched. The CDR3 consists of 14 residues. CDR3 sequence reads: CASTTTGGVLAQHF. The CDR3 region has the DNA TGTGCCAGCACCACGACAGGGGGGGTTTTAGCCCAGCATTTT.

The rearrangement joins TRBV10-2 to TRBJ2-7; 10 bases map to TRBD2. The J segment lost 3 bases and the V segment lost 8 bases, leaving 10 bases of the junction unmatched. CDR1 and CDR2 (germline): WSHSY, SAAADI. The CDR3 loop spans 15 amino acids. The CDR3 sequence is CASGRILAGSYEQYF. In DNA form, the CDR3 reads TGCGCCAGCGGAAGAATACTAGCGGGGAGCTACGAGCAGTACTTC.

J is TRBJ2-7 and V is TRBV2, with 8 positions matching TRBD2. The CDR3 loop spans 14 amino acids. Trimming took 6 bases from V and 5 from J; bases not matched to a gene: 9. From germline, CDR1 is SNHLY and CDR2 FYNNEI. CDR3 region: CASRGAGGFNEQYF. For the CDR3, the DNA is TGTGCCAGCAGGGGCGCGGGAGGATTCAACGAGCAGTACTTC.